The 3 T cell receptor beta chains given below trace back to one sample, sequenced in a study of T cell repertoires in cytomegalovirus infection. MiXCR was run by TCRdb on the reads, yielding one entry per CDR3 protein. Of about 230,000 distinct CDR3 sequences listed, approximately 22% are singletons. Sequencing was performed on CD8+ T cells from PBMCs. Every receptor here comes from a human donor in good health (CMV status not recorded). Some clones in this sample may be carry-over from other donors' samples.

This clonotype was seen only a few times. V usage is TRBV3-1 and J usage is TRBJ2-7, with unresolved D. The CDR3 has 17 residues. Germline lookup yields CDR1 LGHDT and CDR2 YNNKEL (reference sequence). Trimming took off 1 base at V and 0 bases at J, with 16 bases between the two ends. CDR3 sequence: CASSQAFGDGNSYEQYF. The CDR3 DNA follows: TGTGCCAGCAGCCAAGCTTTCGGAGACGGAAACTCCTACGAGCAGTACTTC.

This clonotype came up once. The CDR3 sequence is CSARKKRQGPQETQYF. The CDR3 nucleotides are TGCAGTGCTAGGAAGAAAAGACAGGGGCCGCAGGAGACCCAGTACTTC. The V and J genes are TRBV20-1 and TRBJ2-5; 8 nucleotides align to TRBD1. This CDR3 contains 16 residues. Germline loops: CDR1 DFQATT, CDR2 SNEGSKA (reference sequence). V gave up 3 bases and J gave up 5 bases; unmatched junction bases: 14.

The J gene is TRBJ2-1, the V gene TRBV7-6, with 14 nucleotides matching TRBD2. The V and J ends lost 1 base and 2 bases, in that order; junction bases with no gene match: 1. This CDR3 has 17 amino acids. Germline-derived CDR1 and CDR2 are SGHVS and FNYEAQ. CDR3 sequence reads: CASSLGTSGGTYNEQFF. In nucleotides, the CDR3 is TGTGCCAGCAGCTTAGGGACTAGCGGGGGGACCTACAATGAGCAGTTCTTC.